What follows describes a single T cell receptor beta chain. These data are taken from a study of shared clonotypes between healthy human individuals. CD8 cells classed as naive were CD45RO-negative and positively selected for CCR7, excluding terminally differentiated effector memory CD45RA+ cells. The germline V gene has CDR1 SGDLS and CDR2 YYNGEE. The CDR3 extends over 14 amino acids. Trimming removed 0 bases from V and 5 bases from J; junction bases left unmatched: 2. The table came from immunoSEQ multiplex PCR; TCRdb's copy has only in-frame clones and leaves some out. The top ten clones hold approximately 22% of a sample with about 700,000 clones, about 92% of them seen once.

The sample consisted of naive CD8+ T cells sorted from blood. The rearrangement links TRBV9 to TRBJ2-7; 10 bases map to TRBD1. This TCR came from a man aged 25 to 40 in good health. The CDR3 DNA follows: TGTGCCAGCAGCGTAGACGGGACAGGGGACGAGCAGTACTTC. It codes for CASSVDGTGDEQYF. Full variable domain (rest looked up from reference TRBV9 and TRBJ2-7): DSGVTQTPKHLITATGQRVTLRCSPRSGDLSVYWYQQSLDQGLQFLIQYYNGEERAKGNILERFSAQQFPDLHSELNLSSLELGDSALYFCASSVDGTGDEQYFGPGTRLTVT.